Following are 20 T cell receptor beta chains from one sample sequenced in a study of prognosis after radiotherapy for stage I lung cancer. CDR3 of TCR beta was amplified from genomic DNA via a two-round multiplex PCR. Individual primers that were specific to each TRBV and TRBJ gene served in first-round PCR. In TCRdb, the multiplex PCR reads were re-called with MiXCR into one record per CDR3 protein. In the table there are tens of thousands of distinct CDR3 sequences, about a third of which are singletons. Sequencing was performed on PBMCs, taken before or after stereotactic body radiation therapy (not recorded which). The receptors were gathered from a donor aged 50 or older with non-small cell lung cancer.

Details on this clonotype: A read error may be the cause here, since a much bigger clone is one base away. This chain joins TRBV6-2 or TRBV6-3 and TRBJ2-5; 7 bases agree with TRBD1. Germline assignment: CDR1 MNHEY and CDR2 SVGEGT. The V segment lost 7 bases and the J segment 5 bases; nucleotides outside the gene matches: 13. CDR3 length: 15 amino acids. The CDR3 loop reads CASTITGDGPETQYF. In DNA, the CDR3 is TGTGCCAGCACCATAACAGGGGACGGACCGGAGACCCAGTACTTC.

The chain employs TRBV28 and TRBJ1-2; the D is unclear. The V gene's germline CDR1 is MDHEN and CDR2 SYDVKM. Between the trimmed V and J ends, which lost 7 bases and 9 bases, there was a span of 18 bases. CDR3 length: 13 amino acids. CDR3 coding DNA: TGTGCCAGCATTCTCGGGCCGAGATGGTGCTACACCTTC. Its protein is CASILGPRWCYTF.

Comment on this clonotype: With only one base between it and a far larger clone, this is likely a read error. The gene calls are TRBV11-3 and TRBJ2-1; 7 nucleotides line up with TRBD1. V was clipped by 3 bases and J by 9 bases; unmatched bases: 2. This CDR3 contains 12 residues. Germline CDR1 is SGHNT and CDR2 is YENEEA. The CDR3 loop reads CASSFRGCEQFF. DNA for the CDR3: TGTGCCAGCAGCTTCAGGGGGTGTGAGCAGTTCTTC.

A word on this clonotype: A read error is the likely source, as a far larger clone sits one nucleotide away. The chain recombines TRBV6-9 with TRBJ2-2; 8 bases are a match to TRBD1. The CDR3 loop spans 15 amino acids. Germline CDR1 MNHGY, CDR2 SVAAGI. CDR3 region: CAISYEQGGTGELFF. The CDR3 DNA reads as TGTGCCATCAGTTACGAACAGGGGGGCACCGGGGAGCTGTTTTTT.

This clonotype was counted only a few times. This sequence may be a read error, since a much larger clone differs from it by one base. This chain connects TRBV7-8 to TRBJ2-1, with unresolved D. This CDR3 is 13 amino acids long. Germline lookup yields CDR1 SGHVS and CDR2 FQNEAQ. The V end lost 5 bases, the J end lost 8 bases, and 13 bases lay between the germline ends. In DNA form, the CDR3 reads TGTGCCAGCAGCCGGCCCGACTGGTATGAGCAGTTCTTC. Its protein is CASSRPDWYEQFF.

This clonotype was observed many times. The chain carries TRBV20-1 and TRBJ2-5; D may be TRBD1 or TRBD2 (5 bases each). The germline V and J ends were trimmed by 3 bases and 5 bases, with 13 bases remaining between them. The CDR3 totals 13 residues. In germline, CDR1 is DFQATT, CDR2 SNEGSKA (reference sequence). The CDR3 region is CSASGPGTETQYF. CDR3 nucleotides: TGCAGTGCTAGTGGCCCAGGGACGGAGACCCAGTACTTC.

The sample holds many counts of this clonotype. It may be a read error: a sequence one base away is much more abundant. The rearrangement uses TRBV11-2 and TRBJ2-1; 8 nucleotides align to TRBD2. The CDR3 is 14 amino acids. Germline V gene sequence: CDR1 SGHAT, CDR2 FQNNGV. J gave up 6 bases and V 5 bases, and 6 bases lay outside the gene matches. The CDR3 DNA follows: TGTGCCAGCAGCGAGTGGACTAGCAGCAATGAGCAGTTCTTC. As protein: CASSEWTSSNEQFF. The full variable domain, rest sourced from reference TRBV11-2 and TRBJ2-1, is EAGVAQSPRYKIIEKRQSVAFWCNPISGHATLYWYQQILGQGPKLLIQFQNNGVVDDSQLPKDRFSAERLKGVDSTLKIQPAKLEDSAVYLCASSEWTSSNEQFFGPGTRLTVL.

Notes on this clonotype: This may be a read error, as it is one base from a much larger clone. This chain joins TRBV6-2 or TRBV6-3 and TRBJ1-1; D gene unclear. The CDR3 totals 15 residues. The germline V gene has CDR1 MNHEY and CDR2 SVGEGT. The germline V and J ends were trimmed by 0 bases and 1 base, with 9 bases remaining between them. The CDR3 DNA sequence: TGTGCCAGCAGTTACTCGATACATACGAACACTGAAGCTTTCTTT. As protein: CASSYSIHTNTEAFF.

This clonotype has a count of ten or more. The V gene is TRBV20-1, the J gene TRBJ1-1; D ambiguous. The CDR3 has 15 residues. V was trimmed by 3 bases and J by 1 base, leaving 15 bases between them. Per germline, CDR1 DFQATT and CDR2 SNEGSKA (reference sequence). The CDR3 is CSASFFGQENTEAFF. The CDR3 DNA follows: TGCAGTGCTAGCTTTTTCGGGCAGGAGAACACTGAAGCTTTCTTT.

The chain uses TRBV27 and TRBJ2-5; 8 bases are shared with TRBD1. Germline V gene lookup returns CDR1 MNHEY and CDR2 SMNVEV (reference sequence). The CDR3 totals 15 residues. V lost 6 bases and J lost 5; bases outside the gene matches: 11. For the CDR3, the DNA is TGTGCCAGCAGCCGTGCTGGACAGGGCTTGGAGACCCAGTACTTC. Translation gives CASSRAGQGLETQYF.

This clonotype was picked up many times. The chain joins TRBV7-9 to TRBJ1-1; 10 bases fit TRBD1. V was clipped by 1 base and J by 7 bases; unmatched bases: 6. The CDR3 contains 15 residues. The germline gives CDR1 SEHNR, CDR2 FQNEAQ (reference sequence). CDR3 region: CASSLVTGGAGEAFF. CDR3 in DNA: TGTGCCAGCAGCTTAGTGACAGGGGGCGCGGGTGAAGCTTTCTTT. Variable domain in full (rest from reference TRBV7-9 and TRBJ1-1): DTGVSQNPRHKITKRGQNVTFRCDPISEHNRLYWYRQTLGQGPEFLTYFQNEAQLEKSRLLSDRFSAERPKGSFSTLEIQRTEQGDSAMYLCASSLVTGGAGEAFFGQGTRLTVV.

This clonotype was seen more than once but under ten times. Since a much larger clone is just one base distant, this may be a read error. The CDR3 reads CASSLWGRTVKAFF. As DNA, the CDR3 is TGTGCCAGCAGTTTGTGGGGGAGGACAGTTAAAGCTTTCTTT. The chain is built from TRBV12-3 or TRBV12-4 and TRBJ1-1; tentative D call: TRBD1 (6 bases). V shed 3 bases and J shed 9 bases, with 17 bases lying between them. The CDR3 covers 14 residues.

The CDR3 DNA reads as TGCAGTGCAGCGCAGCCACAGGGAAACACTGAAGCTTTCTTT. Translating it yields CSAAQPQGNTEAFF. The genes are TRBV20-1 and TRBJ1-1; D possibly corresponds to TRBD1 (6 bases). This CDR3 has 14 residues. Between the trimmed V and J ends, which lost 6 bases and 2 bases, there was a span of 16 bases. Germline CDR1 DFQATT, CDR2 SNEGSKA (reference sequence).

About this clonotype itself: A read error is possible here, since a much larger clone lies one base away. The chain uses TRBV19 and TRBJ2-5; no clear D. The germline V and J ends were trimmed by 4 bases and 8 bases, with 17 bases remaining between them. The CDR3 is made up of 14 amino acids. Germline lookup yields CDR1 LNHDA and CDR2 SQIVND (reference sequence). DNA of the CDR3: TGTGCCAGTAGTAGGCGGAATGGGCCATGTACCCAGTACTTC. Protein product: CASSRRNGPCTQYF.

This clonotype was seen only a few times. Being one base from a much bigger clone, this may be a read error. The chain recombines TRBV6-1 with TRBJ1-4; D remains ambiguous. Germline V CDR1 and CDR2: MNHNS, SASEGT. The CDR3 has 16 amino acids. The CDR3 DNA reads as TGTGCCGGCAGTACCCTTATCGGCAGGTGGGATGAAAAACTGTTTTTT. It encodes CAGSTLIGRWDEKLFF.

A single count supports this clonotype. The V call is TRBV20-1, the J call TRBJ2-7; TRBD2 is a possible D gene (7 bases). The V gene's germline CDR1 is DFQATT and CDR2 SNEGSKA (reference sequence). Trimming shortened V by 2 bases and J by 5 bases, and 31 bases separated the two germline ends. There are 19 residues in the CDR3. The CDR3 DNA follows: TGCAGTGCTAGATCAGACGGGAACCAGGGTTGGAGGGGGAGGGACGAGCAGTACTTC. Protein product: CSARSDGNQGWRGRDEQYF.

This clonotype occurred many times. This chain uses TRBV7-2 with TRBJ1-6; a possible D gene is TRBD1 (5 bases). Germline-derived CDR1 and CDR2 are SGHTA and FQGNSA. V was cut by 6 bases and J by 10 bases, with 16 bases left in between. The CDR3 is 14 residues long. For the CDR3, the DNA is TGTGCCAGCAGTTCCCCGGGGGGACGCTCACCCCTCCACTTT. It translates to CASSSPGGRSPLHF.

A remark on this clonotype: No conserved phenylalanine or tryptophan is present at the end of the CDR3, so a read error is the likely explanation. The chain couples TRBV5-1 to TRBJ2-1; 7 bases are shared with TRBD1. The CDR3 runs 17 residues. V was clipped by 5 bases and J by 6 bases; unmatched bases: 17. Germline V lookup: CDR1 SGHRS, CDR2 YFSETQ. CDR3 nucleotide sequence: TGCGCCAGCAGGAACAGGGGAGCTTCTAAAGGATGCAATGAGCAGTTCCTC. It is translated as CASRNRGASKGCNEQFL.

Turning to this clonotype: The likely explanation is a read error, given a far larger clone one base away. The V call is TRBV6-4, the J call TRBJ2-1; 7 positions agree with TRBD2. V trimming: 7 bases; J trimming: 7 bases; junction bases outside the gene matches: 13. The germline CDR1 and CDR2 sequences are MRHNA and SNTAGT. The CDR3 covers 15 residues. This CDR3 reads CASIESAGERNEQFF. DNA of the CDR3: TGTGCCAGCATTGAGTCCGCGGGAGAGAGGAATGAGCAGTTCTTC.

The chain links TRBV6-2 or TRBV6-3 to TRBJ2-2, with TRBD1 as a possible D gene (5 bases). Between the trimmed V and J ends, which lost 10 bases and 10 bases, there was a span of 19 bases. The CDR3 runs 13 residues. Germline V gene sequence: CDR1 MNHEY, CDR2 SVGEGT. CDR3 region: CAITSRVPVELFF. In DNA form, the CDR3 reads TGTGCCATCACGAGCAGGGTCCCCGTGGAGCTGTTTTTT.